Listed below are T cell receptor beta chains from one sample, sequenced in a study of cytomegalovirus exposure and HLA in healthy donors. Method: immunoSEQ multiplex PCR; TCRdb's copy keeps in-frame clones and lacks some. The top ten clones hold roughly 0.99% of a sample with about 160,000 clones, approximately 85% of them seen once. Sequenced material: PBMCs. Source of these receptors: a girl aged 2 to 9 in good health and CMV-seropositive. Each CDR3 is given with its conserved first and last residue. The D gene is left open where the match is weak. The listing skips clone size in some rows; elsewhere it reads once, few, many or a size class.

J: TRBJ1-2; size: -; D: -; V: TRBV27; DNA: TGTGCCAGCAGGGGGGGTGGGCACCCCGGCTACACCTTC; CDR3: CASRGGGHPGYTF
J: TRBJ2-7; size: -; D: TRBD2; V: TRBV5-1; DNA: TGCGCCAGCAGCGCCTCTAGCGGGGGTTACGAGCAGTACTTC; CDR3: CASSASSGGYEQYF
J: TRBJ2-1; size: -; D: -; V: TRBV27; DNA: TGTGCCAGCAGCGGTCGGCGGGGCAATGAGCAGTTCTTC; CDR3: CASSGRRGNEQFF
J: TRBJ1-5; size: -; D: TRBD1; V: TRBV28; DNA: TGTGCCAGCAGGAACAGGGGAGAGGGCAATCAGCCCCAGCATTTT; CDR3: CASRNRGEGNQPQHF
J: TRBJ2-3; size: -; D: -; V: TRBV9; DNA: TGTGCCAGCAGCGTAGGAGATACAGATACGCAGTATTTT; CDR3: CASSVGDTDTQYF
J: TRBJ2-7; size: once; D: -; V: TRBV7-9; DNA: TGTGCCAGCAGCCACCGGGCGGGACAGAACTCCCTAACCTACGAGCAGTACTTC; CDR3: CASSHRAGQNSLTYEQYF
J: TRBJ2-2; size: -; D: -; V: TRBV10-3; DNA: TGTGCCATCACCGGGTCGGGTTCTACCGGGGAGCTGTTTTTT; CDR3: CAITGSGSTGELFF
J: TRBJ2-7; size: -; D: -; V: TRBV5-6; DNA: TGTGCCAGCAGCGGGCTTGCTTACAGGGAAGGGCACGAGCAGTACTTC; CDR3: CASSGLAYREGHEQYF
J: TRBJ2-3; size: -; D: -; V: TRBV4-1; DNA: TGCGCCAGCAGCCAACTCCCAATGACTCAAGATACGCAGTATTTT; CDR3: CASSQLPMTQDTQYF
J: TRBJ2-3; size: once; D: TRBD1; V: TRBV6-5; DNA: TGTGCCAGCAGTTTGGGACAGAATATAGATACGCAGTATTTT; CDR3: CASSLGQNIDTQYF
J: TRBJ1-3; size: -; D: TRBD1; V: TRBV7-9; DNA: TGTGCCAGCAGCTTATGGTCGACAGGGGGGCGCTCTGGAAACACCATATATTTT; CDR3: CASSLWSTGGRSGNTIYF
J: TRBJ1-1; size: few; D: -; V: TRBV9; DNA: TGTGCCAGCAGCGTAGGGATTGGCCCGGAGGGTACTGAAGCTTTCTTT; CDR3: CASSVGIGPEGTEAFF
J: TRBJ1-5; size: -; D: TRBD1; V: TRBV9; DNA: TGTGCCAGCAGCGCCGGACAGGGCAATCAGCCCCAGCATTTT; CDR3: CASSAGQGNQPQHF
J: TRBJ2-1; size: -; D: TRBD1; V: TRBV2; DNA: TGTGCCAGCAGCGAACAGGGGGCGAGCTCCTACAATGAGCAGTTCTTC; CDR3: CASSEQGASSYNEQFF
J: TRBJ2-1; size: -; D: TRBD2; V: TRBV5-4; DNA: TGTGCCAGCAGCTTGGACGGACTAGCCGGGTACAATGAGCAGTTCTTC; CDR3: CASSLDGLAGYNEQFF
J: TRBJ2-5; size: -; D: TRBD2; V: TRBV5-1; DNA: TGCGCCAGCAGCTCAAGAGGGCAGGGAGGGGAGACCCAGTACTTC; CDR3: CASSSRGQGGETQYF
J: TRBJ2-2; size: -; D: -; V: TRBV28; DNA: TGTGCCAGCAGTTTATGGAAGGGGGGAGGGGCGACGGGGGAGCTGTTTTTT; CDR3: CASSLWKGGGATGELFF
J: TRBJ1-3; size: few; D: -; V: TRBV4-2; DNA: TGTGCCAGCAGCCAAGCTGGAGTCACTGGAAACACCATATATTTT; CDR3: CASSQAGVTGNTIYF
J: TRBJ2-5; size: -; D: -; V: TRBV7-2; DNA: TGTGCCAGCAGCCCCCCCGGACTTGCGGGGGAGACCCAGTACTTC; CDR3: CASSPPGLAGETQYF
J: TRBJ2-3; size: -; D: TRBD1; V: TRBV28; DNA: TGTGCCAGCAGTTTATGGGCGGACAGGGGGTCGTCAGATACGCAGTATTTT; CDR3: CASSLWADRGSSDTQYF
J: TRBJ2-7; size: -; D: -; V: TRBV15; DNA: TGTGCCACCAGCCCTCCCGGACTTGACGAGCAGTACTTC; CDR3: CATSPPGLDEQYF
J: TRBJ2-7; size: once; D: TRBD2; V: TRBV30; DNA: TGTGCCTACTCGGACAGGGAACTAGCGGGGGTTCCCTACGAGCAGTACTTC; CDR3: CAYSDRELAGVPYEQYF
J: TRBJ1-2; size: -; D: -; V: TRBV30; DNA: TGTGCCTGGAGACCCCGGAGGGGGGGCTATGGCTACACCTTC; CDR3: CAWRPRRGGYGYTF
J: TRBJ1-2; size: -; D: -; V: TRBV15; DNA: TGTGCCACCAGCAGAGATTTGGTAGTTCCGGGGGGGCGTTGGGACTATGGCTACACCTTC; CDR3: CATSRDLVVPGGRWDYGYTF